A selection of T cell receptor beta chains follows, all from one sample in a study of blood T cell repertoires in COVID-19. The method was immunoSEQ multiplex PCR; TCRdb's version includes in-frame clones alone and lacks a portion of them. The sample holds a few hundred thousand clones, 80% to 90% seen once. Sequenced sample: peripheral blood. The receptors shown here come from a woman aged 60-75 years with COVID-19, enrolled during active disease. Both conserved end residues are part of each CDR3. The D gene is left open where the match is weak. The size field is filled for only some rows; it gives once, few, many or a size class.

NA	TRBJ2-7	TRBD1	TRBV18	TGTGCCAGCTCACCAGGGACAGGGGCCTACGAGCAGTACTTC	CASSPGTGAYEQYF
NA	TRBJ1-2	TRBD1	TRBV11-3	TGTGCCAGCAGCTTAGGGACAGGTGACTATGGCTACACCTTC	CASSLGTGDYGYTF
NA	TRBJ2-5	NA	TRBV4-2	TGTGCCAGCAGCCGGGACTCCAATCAAGAGACCCAGTACTTC	CASSRDSNQETQYF
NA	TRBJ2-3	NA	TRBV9	TGTGCCAGCACCGCCGGGGGAGCAATCACAGATACGCAGTATTTT	CASTAGGAITDTQYF
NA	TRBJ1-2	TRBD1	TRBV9	TGTGCCAGCAGCGTGCGACCGGGACAGACCAACTATGGCTACACCTTC	CASSVRPGQTNYGYTF
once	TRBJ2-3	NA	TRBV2	TGTGCCAGCAGTTTCAGGGGACCCAAGCAGTATTTT	CASSFRGPKQYF
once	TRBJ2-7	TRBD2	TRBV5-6	TGTGCCAGCAGCAGGGGACTACCCGCGGTCGGGCAGTACTTC	CASSRGLPAVGQYF
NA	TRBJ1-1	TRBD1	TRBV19	TGTGCCAGTAGTATAGGCTTTCCCGACAGGGAGTCTTCTAAAGCTTTCTTT	CASSIGFPDRESSKAFF
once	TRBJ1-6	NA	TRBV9	TGTGCCAGCAGCGTAGGGGGGCCGACTTCACCCCTCCACTTT	CASSVGGPTSPLHF
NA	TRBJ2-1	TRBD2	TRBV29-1	TGCAGCGTTGCGCGGGAGGGTCCTAAGCAGTTCTTC	CSVAREGPKQFF
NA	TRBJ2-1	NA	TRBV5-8	TGTGCCAGCAGTGGAGGGTTAAGCTCCTACAATGAGCAGTTCTTC	CASSGGLSSYNEQFF
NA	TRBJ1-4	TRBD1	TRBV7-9	TGTGCCAGCAGCCGGCAGGGGGCGGATAATGAAAAACTGTTTTTT	CASSRQGADNEKLFF
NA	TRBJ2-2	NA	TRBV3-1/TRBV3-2	TGTGCCAGCAGCCTTATAGCCGGGGAGCTGTTTTTT	CASSLIAGELFF